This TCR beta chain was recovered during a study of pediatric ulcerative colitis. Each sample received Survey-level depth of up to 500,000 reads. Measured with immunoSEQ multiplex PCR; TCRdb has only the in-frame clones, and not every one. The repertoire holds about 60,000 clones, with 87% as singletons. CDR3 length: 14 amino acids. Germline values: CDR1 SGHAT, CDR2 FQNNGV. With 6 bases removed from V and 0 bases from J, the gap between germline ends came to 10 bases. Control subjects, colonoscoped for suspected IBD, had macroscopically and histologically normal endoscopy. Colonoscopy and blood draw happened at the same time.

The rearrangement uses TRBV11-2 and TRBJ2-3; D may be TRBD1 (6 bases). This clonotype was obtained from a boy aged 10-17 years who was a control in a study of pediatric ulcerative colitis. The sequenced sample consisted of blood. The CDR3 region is CASRQGFSTDTQYF. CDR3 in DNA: TGTGCCAGCAGACAGGGTTTCAGCACAGATACGCAGTATTTT.